This TCR beta chain was profiled in a study of breast tumors, draining lymph nodes, adjacent tissues (dated by TCRdb to 2016 to 2017). At the level of the whole study: TCR beta repertoires were compared across tumor, adjacent nontumor tissue and axillary lymph nodes obtained from breast cancer patients. In human breast cancer, the study set out to assess how tumor, surrounding tissue and draining lymph node repertoires relate to one another and whether T cells might be exchanged between them.

TCRdb lists the instrument as Illumina HiSeq 2000. Multiplex PCR amplification was used to build the TCR beta chain libraries. The amplified TCR beta chain products were analyzed by high-throughput sequencing. TCRdb trimmed the raw reads at Q25, called clones with MiXCR and kept productive beta chains. Identical CDR3 protein sequences are pooled into one entry, listed with their most common genes and DNA. Across this sample there are approximately 100,000 distinct CDR3 sequences, with around 21% seen only once. Roughly 1.2% of the sample is in the top ten clones. Broad study findings and their caveats: The data were considered consistent with most tumor T cells being derived from the lymph node and subsequently expanding within tumor tissue. Tumors showed preferential V and J gene usage, and their T-cell repertoire diversity fell below that of lymph nodes yet above that of nontumor tissue. Tumor and nontumor tissue repertoires were significantly more similar in luminal-like than in basal-like breast cancer. The study presented the conclusion that tumor T cells originate in lymph nodes as consistent with a hypothesis, not as something directly demonstrated.

In regard to this clonotype: This receptor's antigen is unknown. No clone much larger than this one lies a single base away; base qualities are absent.

Lymph node samples were obtained from the axillary draining lymph nodes of breast cancer patients. The source is a female donor with breast cancer. Some clones in this sample may be carry-over from other donors' samples. The sequenced material came from axillary lymph node tissue.

The CDR3 in this case is CASRPDRDGEAFF. At the DNA level, the sequence is TGTGCCAGCAGACCTGACAGGGACGGTGAAGCTTTCTTT. The chain was built from TRBV13 and TRBJ1-1; 7 central bases correspond to TRBD1. Including cysteine and phenylalanine, the CDR3 has 13 amino acids. CDR3 DNA only is kept here, 39 bases in frame from base 1. Looking up the germline V gene (reference sequence) yields CDR1 PRHDT and CDR2 FYEKMQ. Relative to germline, V is missing 6 bases and J is missing 7 bases, with 8 bases of the junction outside any gene match.